This TCR beta chain appears in the sequencing data of a study of shared T cell receptors in the human thymus. This CDR3 is built from 15 residues. Germline V CDR1 and CDR2: MDHEN, SYDVKM. The ends lost 5 bases at V and 4 bases at J; junction bases unmatched: 8. Produced via immunoSEQ multiplex PCR; TCRdb's table is partial and in-frame only. This table has 550,000 to 800,000 clones, 80% to 90% appearing once. This same sample was also part of a study on human thymus T cells. That work states: Resections from corrective heart surgery provided thymus tissue. Biased V and J segment usage appeared in thymus and peripheral blood. Related work found strong thymic repertoire overlap between unrelated individuals.

The sample comprised thymocytes. This chain links TRBV28 with TRBJ1-5, with 7 bases aligning to TRBD1. This sequence was found in a girl less than two years old with a congenital heart defect. CDR3 sequence (DNA): TGTGCCAGCAGTGGGGGACAGCCAAGTAATCAGCCCCAGCATTTT. It translates to CASSGGQPSNQPQHF.